Following are 20 T cell receptor beta chains from one sample sequenced in a study of early T cells in non-severe SARS-CoV-2 infection. TCRdb called the 5' RACE reads again in MiXCR, with one record for every CDR3 protein. Of around 60,000 distinct CDR3 sequences listed, 9.5% to 15% are singletons. Sequencing input: whole blood. These receptors all come from an adult who was a healthcare worker with PCR-confirmed SARS-CoV-2 infection or an uninfected control (not recorded which).

This clonotype appeared a few times. The CDR3 region is CASSLGRTGYEQYF. CDR3 DNA: TGTGCCAGCAGCTTAGGGCGGACAGGCTACGAGCAGTACTTC. The chain employs TRBV11-2 and TRBJ2-7, with 7 bases fitting TRBD1. With 1 base clipped from V and 3 bases from J, the junction kept 3 bases outside the gene matches. Germline-derived CDR1 and CDR2 are SGHAT and FQNNGV. The CDR3 contains 14 residues. The variable domain in full, with the rest retrieved from reference TRBV11-2 and TRBJ2-7, is EAGVAQSPRYKIIEKRQSVAFWCNPISGHATLYWYQQILGQGPKLLIQFQNNGVVDDSQLPKDRFSAERLKGVDSTLKIQPAKLEDSAVYLCASSLGRTGYEQYFGPGTRLTVT.

This clonotype was counted at least ten times. The chain has TRBV6-6 and TRBJ2-1; D call uncertain. Trimming took 6 bases from V and 5 from J, leaving 14 bases between them. The CDR3 spans 14 residues. CDR1 and CDR2 from the germline V gene are MNHNY and SVGAGI (reference sequence). CDR3 bases: TGTGCCAGCAGCACCAGTCGGGCCCACAATGAGCAGTTCTTC. Protein product: CASSTSRAHNEQFF.

In nucleotides, the CDR3 is TGTGCCAGTACCCTGGGTTTTAAAATGGCGGGAAACACCATATATTTT. Its translation: CASTLGFKMAGNTIYF. The chain links TRBV19 to TRBJ1-3; D gene ambiguous. The V gene lost 7 bases and the J gene lost 4 bases, with 20 bases spanning the gap. This CDR3 is built from 16 residues. The V gene's germline CDR1 is LNHDA and CDR2 SQIVND (reference sequence).

This clonotype was observed many times. The V and J genes are TRBV28 and TRBJ2-7; D gene uncertain. This CDR3 region has 14 residues. Germline values: CDR1 MDHEN, CDR2 SYDVKM. Trimming shortened V by 7 bases and J by 2 bases, and 15 bases separated the two germline ends. CDR3 coding DNA: TGTGCCAGCACCATAACGAACGTAGCCTACGAGCAGTACTTC. The encoded protein is CASTITNVAYEQYF.

By share of the sample, this clonotype is medium-sized. The J gene is TRBJ2-3, the V gene TRBV7-9; no definite D call. V was cut by 5 bases and J by 3 bases, with 6 bases left in between. CDR1 SEHNR and CDR2 FQNEAQ come from the germline V gene (reference sequence). The CDR3 spans 12 residues. CDR3 bases: TGTGCCAGCAGCCCCCAGACAGATACGCAGTATTTT. This encodes CASSPQTDTQYF.

This clonotype was observed many times. The V gene is TRBV2, the J gene TRBJ1-1; unclear D gene. The CDR3 runs to 14 residues. CDR1 and CDR2 from the germline V gene are SNHLY and FYNNEI. Trimming cost V 2 bases and J 4 bases, with 11 bases left between them. CDR3 DNA sequence: TGTGCCAGCAGTGAAAACACCCTGGGCACTGAAGCTTTCTTT. Residues: CASSENTLGTEAFF.

This clonotype was observed at least ten times. The chain uses TRBV9 and TRBJ2-1; D gene unclear. V lost 0 bases and J 10 bases, leaving 11 bases between the germline ends. The germline V gene has CDR1 SGDLS and CDR2 YYNGEE. The CDR3 runs 13 residues. The CDR3 spells CASSVVLAPEQFF. DNA for the CDR3: TGTGCCAGCAGCGTAGTGCTGGCACCGGAGCAGTTCTTC. The complete variable domain, with remaining parts taken from reference TRBV9 and TRBJ2-1, reads DSGVTQTPKHLITATGQRVTLRCSPRSGDLSVYWYQQSLDQGLQFLIQYYNGEERAKGNILERFSAQQFPDLHSELNLSSLELGDSALYFCASSVVLAPEQFFGPGTRLTVL.

This clonotype has more than one count but fewer than ten. The chain employs TRBV6-2 or TRBV6-3 and TRBJ2-5; 8 bases align to TRBD1. Germline V gives CDR1 MNHEY, CDR2 SVGEGT. The CDR3 is made up of 15 amino acids. V was pared by 6 bases and J by 2 bases, with 8 bases of the junction left unmatched. For the CDR3, the DNA is TGTGCCAGCAGCAGAGACAGGGGAGGTCAAGAGACCCAGTACTTC. Encoded protein: CASSRDRGGQETQYF.

This clonotype was observed a handful of times. V is TRBV20-1 and J is TRBJ1-5; D is perhaps TRBD1 (5 bases). V lost 4 bases and J 3 bases, leaving 10 bases between the germline ends. Germline-derived CDR1 and CDR2 are DFQATT and SNEGSKA (reference sequence). The CDR3 spans 13 residues. Here the CDR3 DNA reads TGCAGTGCTATCGACAGTCCCAATCAGCCCCAGCATTTT. This sequence encodes CSAIDSPNQPQHF.

In its sample, this clonotype was seen a few times. This chain uses TRBV7-9 with TRBJ2-5; 8 nucleotides line up with TRBD1. Germline V lookup: CDR1 SEHNR, CDR2 FQNEAQ (reference sequence). The CDR3 runs to 14 residues. With V trimmed by 5 bases and J by 5 bases, 7 bases remained unmatched. CDR3 residues: CASSPTGARETQYF. CDR3 in DNA: TGTGCCAGCAGCCCGACAGGGGCAAGGGAGACCCAGTACTTC. Based on the CDR3 plus reference TRBV7-9 and TRBJ2-5, the full variable domain is DTGVSQNPRHKITKRGQNVTFRCDPISEHNRLYWYRQTLGQGPEFLTYFQNEAQLEKSRLLSDRFSAERPKGSFSTLEIQRTEQGDSAMYLCASSPTGARETQYFGPGTRLLVL.

CDR3 region: CASSRAGGLAEQFF. DNA of the CDR3: TGTGCCAGCAGCAGAGCGGGGGGGCTTGCTGAGCAGTTCTTC. This chain joins TRBV7-2 and TRBJ2-1, with 10 bases fitting TRBD2. Trimming at V came to 5 bases and at J to 9 bases, leaving 7 bases not matched to a gene. This CDR3 has 14 residues. Germline V gene data show CDR1 as SGHTA and CDR2 as FQGNSA.

This clonotype was recorded at least ten times. The chain carries TRBV5-1 and TRBJ2-7, with TRBD2 as a possible D gene (6 bases). V shed 0 bases and J shed 9 bases, with 10 bases lying between them. The CDR3 runs to 12 residues. Germline V gene data show CDR1 as SGHRS and CDR2 as YFSETQ. CDR3 in DNA: TGCGCCAGCAGCTTGGGCGGGATGTGGCAGTACTTC. Its protein is CASSLGGMWQYF.

A remark on this clonotype: This may come from a read error, since a much larger clone is one base off. The rearrangement links TRBV11-2 to TRBJ2-2, with 9 positions matching TRBD2. Germline lookup yields CDR1 SGHAT and CDR2 FQNNGV. The ends lost 6 bases at V and 6 bases at J; junction bases unmatched: 11. The CDR3 sequence is 16 residues long. CDR3 DNA: TGTGCCAGCAGGAGTTTGACTAGCGGATACCCCGGGGAGCTGTTTTTT. Translated, it gives CASRSLTSGYPGELFF.

In this sample, this clonotype turned up a few times. V gene TRBV28 combines with J gene TRBJ1-2, with 7 nucleotides matching TRBD1. The CDR3 length is 15 residues. Unmatched junction bases numbered 12, after V lost 5 bases and J lost 6 bases. In germline, CDR1 is MDHEN, CDR2 SYDVKM. The chain's CDR3 is CASSPGTEELHGYTF. CDR3 nucleotide sequence: TGTGCCAGCAGTCCGGGGACAGAGGAGTTACATGGCTACACCTTC.

This clonotype showed up many times. The chain uses TRBV7-2 and TRBJ2-2, with TRBD2 identical over 7 bases. This CDR3 contains 14 residues. The germline V gene has CDR1 SGHTA and CDR2 FQGNSA. Unmatched junction bases numbered 3, after V lost 4 bases and J lost 4 bases. CDR3 bases: TGTGCCAGCAGCTCGACTAGCTTCACCGGGGAGCTGTTTTTT. Translated: CASSSTSFTGELFF.

The chain is built from TRBV7-9 and TRBJ2-1; 11 positions agree with TRBD2. The germline V gene encodes CDR1 SEHNR and CDR2 FQNEAQ (reference sequence). After removal of 3 bases from V and 8 bases from J, the junction contained 9 bases not matched to a gene. There are 16 residues in the CDR3. In DNA, the CDR3 is TGTGCCAGCAGCTTTCTAGCGGGAGGAGCTGGCGATGAGCAGTTCTTC. Its translation is CASSFLAGGAGDEQFF.

The CDR3 here is CASSQVPGQHKNIQYF. The CDR3 DNA reads as TGCGCCAGCAGCCAGGTACCGGGACAGCACAAAAACATTCAGTACTTC. The chain joins TRBV4-1 to TRBJ2-4, with 7 bases that match TRBD1. The V segment lost 3 bases and the J segment 3 bases; nucleotides outside the gene matches: 8. The germline gives CDR1 MGHRA, CDR2 YSYEKL. The CDR3 extends over 16 amino acids.

This clonotype was observed many times. V usage is TRBV4-2 and J usage is TRBJ2-7, with a possible D match to TRBD1 (5 bases). CDR1 and CDR2 (germline): LGHNA, YNFKEQ. V was cut by 1 base and J by 4 bases, with 20 bases left in between. The CDR3 is 17 residues long. The CDR3 spells CASSQVWTKGQPYEQYF. The DNA of the CDR3 is TGTGCCAGCAGCCAAGTCTGGACAAAGGGGCAGCCGTACGAGCAGTACTTC.

This clonotype was found many times. V usage is TRBV12-3 or TRBV12-4 and J usage is TRBJ1-1; no reliable D call. V was clipped by 5 bases and J by 4 bases, with 8 bases between them. The CDR3 covers 12 residues. Here the CDR3 reads CASSRRSTEAFF. In DNA, the CDR3 is TGTGCCAGCAGTCGGCGGAGCACTGAAGCTTTCTTT.

There are a few counts of this clonotype. The chain couples TRBV6-2 or TRBV6-3 to TRBJ2-2, with 12 bases fitting TRBD1. Germline loops: CDR1 MNHEY, CDR2 SVGEGT. There are 16 residues in the CDR3. Losses at the gene ends were 7 bases for V and 4 bases for J; bases not matched to a gene: 7. CDR3 sequence reads: CASTNRDRGLTGELFF. For the CDR3, the DNA is TGTGCCAGCACAAACCGGGACAGGGGGCTCACCGGGGAGCTGTTTTTT.